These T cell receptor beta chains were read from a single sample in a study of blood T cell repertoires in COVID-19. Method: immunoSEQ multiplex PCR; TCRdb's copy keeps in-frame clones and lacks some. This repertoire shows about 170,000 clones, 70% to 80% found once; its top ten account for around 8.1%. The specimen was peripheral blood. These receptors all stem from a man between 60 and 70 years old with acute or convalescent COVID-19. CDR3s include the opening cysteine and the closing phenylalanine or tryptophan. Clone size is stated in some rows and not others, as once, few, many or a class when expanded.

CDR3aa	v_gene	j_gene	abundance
CASSSRTGTGELFF	TRBV3-1/TRBV3-2	TRBJ2-2	few
CASSLEGGRTSTDTQYF	TRBV7-7	TRBJ2-3	-
CASSGGETPYNEQFF	TRBV7-3	TRBJ2-1	-
CASLGDSIGREYGYTF	TRBV19	TRBJ1-2	-
CASSIGIGILTDTQYF	TRBV19	TRBJ2-3	-
CAWSSRYPGGNQPQHF	TRBV30	TRBJ1-5	-
CASRDRVPDTQYF	TRBV27	TRBJ2-3	-
CATSRDLVGALNEKLFF	TRBV15	TRBJ1-4	-
CASSPGGMNTEAFF	TRBV7-3	TRBJ1-1	-
CASSEQGYTEAFF	TRBV2	TRBJ1-1	-
CASSLVGLPMNTEAFF	TRBV7-8	TRBJ1-1	few
CASSFQDNNEQFF	TRBV12-3/TRBV12-4	TRBJ2-1	-
CASSSQGSYNEQFF	TRBV11-2	TRBJ2-1	-
CATSRGQGSSYEQYF	TRBV15	TRBJ2-7	-
CATSDSHLRTGDYGYTF	TRBV24-1	TRBJ1-2	-
CAISDSNYGYTF	TRBV10-3	TRBJ1-2	-
CASSLEWDTVYEQYF	TRBV11-2	TRBJ2-7	-
CASSNARGGREQYF	TRBV21-1	TRBJ2-7	-
CASSLGGGETQYF	TRBV27	TRBJ2-5	-
CASASGEGTEAFF	TRBV6-5	TRBJ1-1	once
CASSDGFDRYTF	TRBV10-1	TRBJ1-2	-
CASSPPGDSLGGNEKLFF	TRBV18	TRBJ1-4	-
CASVAGGQDTQYF	TRBV2	TRBJ2-3	-
CASRGAGMNEQFF	TRBV6-5	TRBJ2-1	-
CATSDTTGSSTDTQYF	TRBV24-1	TRBJ2-3	-
CASLRSGSTEAFF	TRBV6-5	TRBJ1-1	-
CASSLAGQGAGTYEQYF	TRBV5-1	TRBJ2-7	-
CASSLGSGGATDTQYF	TRBV7-2	TRBJ2-3	-
CASSPPKRVSYNEQFF	TRBV18	TRBJ2-1	once
CAWSTARLNQPQHF	TRBV30	TRBJ1-5	once
CASSLASAPRNYGYTF	TRBV5-4	TRBJ1-2	few
CASGLTPGSDYGYTF	TRBV12-5	TRBJ1-2	-
CASSDTRQGNEKLFF	TRBV5-5	TRBJ1-4	-
CASSPTGSYEQYF	TRBV5-6	TRBJ2-7	-
CASSPSRTGAAKNIQYF	TRBV5-1	TRBJ2-4	-
CASSSGTGGNYEQYF	TRBV10-2	TRBJ2-7	-
CASSQGPGEGRDTEAFF	TRBV4-1	TRBJ1-1	few
CASSTPGLHYEQYF	TRBV18	TRBJ2-7	-
CASSIAGKTNTGELFF	TRBV19	TRBJ2-2	-
CASSLVVGGEQYF	TRBV7-2	TRBJ2-7	-
CASSPDRKETQYF	TRBV12-3/TRBV12-4	TRBJ2-5	-
CASSRAAGETQYF	TRBV6-2/TRBV6-3	TRBJ2-5	-
CAIRVDSPSSYNSPLHF	TRBV10-3	TRBJ1-6	few
CASSSRAAGDTQYF	TRBV11-1	TRBJ2-3	-
CASSLQGGDLYGYTF	TRBV5-1	TRBJ1-2	-
CASSLEQAAKNIQYF	TRBV5-1	TRBJ2-4	-
CASSLQTGTELSTNEKLFF	TRBV5-6	TRBJ1-4	-
CASSAGLEETQYF	TRBV2	TRBJ2-5	-
CASTGSETQYF	TRBV2	TRBJ2-5	-
CASSVRGGATDTQYF	TRBV9	TRBJ2-3	-
CASRVPGQNSPLHF	TRBV19	TRBJ1-6	-
CASSEAQGGNAEAFF	TRBV6-1	TRBJ1-1	-
CASSEQGGGGTDTQYF	TRBV2	TRBJ2-3	-
CASRVTDQPQHF	TRBV5-8	TRBJ1-5	-
CASSLGESNQPQHF	TRBV7-2	TRBJ1-5	-